This section outlines one T cell receptor beta chain sequence together with its context. This sample was taken from a study of T cell repertoires in aging, cancer and after chemotherapy. The template was genomic DNA from peripheral blood, not RNA. Trimming stripped 6 bases from V and 1 base from J, with 18 bases between. Germline V CDR1 and CDR2: LNHDA, SQIVND (reference sequence). The CDR3 spans 16 residues. TRB rearrangements spanning V, D and J were amplified using mixed TRB-A/B primers. TCRdb redid the calling of the multiplex PCR reads with MiXCR, one entry per CDR3 protein. The table has some 5,200 distinct CDR3 sequences, roughly 26% seen once.

The source material was blood. V is TRBV19 and J is TRBJ1-1; D is unresolved. The clonotype comes from a human donor in good health. Here the CDR3 DNA reads TGTGCCAGTAGATCACACTCGACTGGCAGGAACACTGAAGCTTTCTTT. It encodes CASRSHSTGRNTEAFF.